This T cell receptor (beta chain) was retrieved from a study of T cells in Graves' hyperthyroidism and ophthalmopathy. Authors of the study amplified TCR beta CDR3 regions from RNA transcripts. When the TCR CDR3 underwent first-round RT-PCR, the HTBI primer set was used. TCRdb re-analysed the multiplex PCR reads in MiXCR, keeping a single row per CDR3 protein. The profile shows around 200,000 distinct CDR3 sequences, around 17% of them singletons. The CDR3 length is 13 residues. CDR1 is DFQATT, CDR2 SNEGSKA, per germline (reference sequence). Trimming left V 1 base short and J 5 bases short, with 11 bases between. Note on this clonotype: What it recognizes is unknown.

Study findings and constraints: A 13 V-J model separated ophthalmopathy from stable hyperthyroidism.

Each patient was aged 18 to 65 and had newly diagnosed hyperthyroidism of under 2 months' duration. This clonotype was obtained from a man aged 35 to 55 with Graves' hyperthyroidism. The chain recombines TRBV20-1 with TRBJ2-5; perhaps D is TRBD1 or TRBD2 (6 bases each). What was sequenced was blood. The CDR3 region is CSARGGAYETQYF. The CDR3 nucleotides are TGCAGTGCTAGAGGGGGGGCGTATGAGACCCAGTACTTC.